This T cell receptor (beta chain) appears in the sequencing data of a study of CD8 T cells in Susac syndrome. Peripheral blood CD8+ and CD4+ T cells were profiled by TCR beta sequencing. It was treatment-naive patients with stable or active relapsing-remitting disease who made up the multiple sclerosis controls. Negative isolation was used for CD8+ and CD4+ T cells, and FACS enrichment was applied to TEMRA cells. RNA, at roughly 0.45 to 1 ug, was reverse transcribed with random hexamers. Amplification of TCR beta CDR3 across 54 Vbeta and 13 Jbeta was performed with immunoSEQ multiplex PCR. TCRdb re-analysed the immunoSEQ multiplex PCR reads in MiXCR, keeping a single row per CDR3 protein. The table shows some 400,000 distinct CDR3 sequences, with approximately 85% occurring only once. In germline, CDR1 is SNHLY, CDR2 FYNNEI. This CDR3 region has 14 residues. The germline V and J ends were trimmed by 8 bases and 8 bases, with 16 bases remaining between them.

The sequence derives from a human donor with multiple sclerosis. The chain carries TRBV2 and TRBJ1-6; D is uncertain. Sequencing input: CD8+ T cells from PBMCs. The CDR3 region is CASQAEGYDSPLHF. The CDR3 DNA is TGTGCCAGCCAGGCGGAGGGCTACGATTCACCCCTCCACTTT. Using reference TRBV2 and TRBJ1-6 for the parts outside the CDR3, the full variable domain is EPEVTQTPSHQVTQMGQEVILRCVPISNHLYFYWYRQILGQKVEFLVSFYNNEISEKSEIFDDQFSVERPDGSNFTLKIRSTKLEDSAMYFCASQAEGYDSPLHFGNGTRLTVT.